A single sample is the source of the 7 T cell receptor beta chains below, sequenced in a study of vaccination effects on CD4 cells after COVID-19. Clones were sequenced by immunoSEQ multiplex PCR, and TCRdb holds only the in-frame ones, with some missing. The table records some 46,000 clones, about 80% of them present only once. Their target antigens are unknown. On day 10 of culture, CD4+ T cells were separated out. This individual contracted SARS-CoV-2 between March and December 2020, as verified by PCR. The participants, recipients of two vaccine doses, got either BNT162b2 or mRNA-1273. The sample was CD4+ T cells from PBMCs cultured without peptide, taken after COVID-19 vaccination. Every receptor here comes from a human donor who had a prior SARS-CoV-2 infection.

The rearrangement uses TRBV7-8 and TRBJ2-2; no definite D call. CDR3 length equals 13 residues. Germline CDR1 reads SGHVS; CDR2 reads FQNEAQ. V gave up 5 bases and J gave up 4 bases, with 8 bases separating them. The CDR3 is CASSPRRTGELFF. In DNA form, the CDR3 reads TGTGCCAGCAGCCCCCGCCGCACCGGGGAGCTGTTTTTT.

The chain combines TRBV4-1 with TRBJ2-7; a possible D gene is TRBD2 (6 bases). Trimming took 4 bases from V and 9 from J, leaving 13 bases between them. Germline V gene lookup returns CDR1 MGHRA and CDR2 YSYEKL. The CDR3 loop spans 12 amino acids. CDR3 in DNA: TGCGCCAGCAGCCCCCCGGCGGGGCCGCAGTACTTC. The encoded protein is CASSPPAGPQYF.

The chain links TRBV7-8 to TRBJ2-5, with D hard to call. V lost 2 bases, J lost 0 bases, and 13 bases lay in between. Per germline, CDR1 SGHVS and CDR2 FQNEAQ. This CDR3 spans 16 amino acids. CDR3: CASSLRGGINQETQYF. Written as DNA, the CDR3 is TGTGCCAGCAGCTTAAGAGGTGGGATCAACCAAGAGACCCAGTACTTC. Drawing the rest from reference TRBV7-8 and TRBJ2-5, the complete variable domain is GAGVSQSPRYKVAKRGQDVALRCDPISGHVSLFWYQQALGQGPEFLTYFQNEAQLDKSGLPSDRFFAERPEGSVSTLKIQRTQQEDSAVYLCASSLRGGINQETQYFGPGTRLLVL.

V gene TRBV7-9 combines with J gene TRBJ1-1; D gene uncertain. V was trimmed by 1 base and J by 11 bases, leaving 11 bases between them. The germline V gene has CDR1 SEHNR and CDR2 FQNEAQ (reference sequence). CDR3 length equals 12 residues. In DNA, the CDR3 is TGTGCCAGCAGCTTAGGCCCATCCCGGGCTTTCTTT. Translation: CASSLGPSRAFF.

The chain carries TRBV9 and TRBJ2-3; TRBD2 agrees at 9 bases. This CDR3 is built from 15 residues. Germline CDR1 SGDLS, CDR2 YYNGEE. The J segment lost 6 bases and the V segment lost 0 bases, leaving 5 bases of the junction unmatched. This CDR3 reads CASSVVAGEQDTQYF. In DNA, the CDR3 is TGTGCCAGCAGCGTAGTAGCGGGGGAGCAGGATACGCAGTATTTT.

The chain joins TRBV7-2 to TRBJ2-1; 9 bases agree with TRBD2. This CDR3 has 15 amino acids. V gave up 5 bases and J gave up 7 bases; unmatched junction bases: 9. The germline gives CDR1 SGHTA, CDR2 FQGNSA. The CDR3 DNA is TGTGCCAGCAGCCCCGGGACTAGCCGGATGAATGAGCAGTTCTTC. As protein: CASSPGTSRMNEQFF.

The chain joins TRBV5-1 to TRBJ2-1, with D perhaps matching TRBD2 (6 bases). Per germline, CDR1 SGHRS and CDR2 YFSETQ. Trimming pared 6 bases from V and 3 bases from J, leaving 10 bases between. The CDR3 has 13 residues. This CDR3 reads CASTGTYYNEQFF. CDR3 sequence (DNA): TGCGCCAGCACAGGGACTTACTACAATGAGCAGTTCTTC. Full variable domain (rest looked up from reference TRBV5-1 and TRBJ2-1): KAGVTQTPRYLIKTRGQQVTLSCSPISGHRSVSWYQQTPGQGLQFLFEYFSETQRNKGNFPGRFSGRQFSNSRSEMNVSTLELGDSALYLCASTGTYYNEQFFGPGTRLTVL.